This TCR beta chain was retrieved from a study of response to subunit inactivated influenza vaccine. Overall study results and limits: The authors put forward the suggestion that each seasonal influenza vaccination may bring in only a limited number of new T cells.

TCRdb used MiXCR to reprocess the RT-PCR reads, holding one entry per CDR3 protein. The table includes about 150,000 distinct CDR3 sequences, over 8.5% detected once. The V end was cut by 0 bases, the J end by 0 bases, with 13 bases between. This CDR3 is 17 amino acids long. Germline CDR1 reads MGHRA; CDR2 reads YSYEKL. For this clonotype: Its antigen is as yet unknown.

This sequence originates from a man in his fifties or sixties who received an inactivated influenza vaccine. This sequence joins TRBV4-1 and TRBJ2-3, with D hard to call. Material: CD8+ T cells sorted from PBMCs, obtained about 24 months after vaccination. CDR3 nucleotide sequence: TGCGCCAGCAGCCAAGAGGGTGGCCGTCTTAGCACAGATACGCAGTATTTT. Translated, it gives CASSQEGGRLSTDTQYF.